The next 24 T cell receptor beta chains were all read from a single sample in a study of blood T cell repertoires in COVID-19. Libraries were prepared by immunoSEQ multiplex PCR; TCRdb keeps only in-frame clonotypes and omits some of them. The repertoire holds roughly 280,000 clones, with almost 90% as singletons. Sequencing was done on a sample of peripheral blood. The receptors derive from a woman younger than 45 with COVID-19, enrolled during active disease.

The chain has TRBV19 and TRBJ2-7; D may be TRBD2 (6 bases). From germline, CDR1 is LNHDA and CDR2 SQIVND (reference sequence). This CDR3 contains 15 residues. V shed 3 bases and J shed 0 bases, with 12 bases lying between them. CDR3 residues: CASSMGGGRSYEQYF. The CDR3 DNA reads TGTGCCAGTAGTATGGGAGGAGGACGCTCCTACGAGCAGTACTTC.

The chain joins TRBV10-3 to TRBJ2-7, with 9 bases fitting TRBD1. Germline V gene lookup returns CDR1 ENHRY and CDR2 SYGVKD. V shed 10 bases, J shed 4 bases, and the junction held 5 bases outside the gene matches. The CDR3 consists of 12 residues. CDR3 region: CASHGTGYEQYF. The CDR3 bases are TGTGCCAGTCACGGGACAGGGTACGAGCAGTACTTC.

The gene calls are TRBV6-6 and TRBJ1-2; D is uncertain. This CDR3 contains 16 residues. Looked up from germline, CDR1 is MNHNY and CDR2 is SVGAGI (reference sequence). V lost 6 bases to trimming and J lost 4 bases, with 21 bases between them. CDR3 sequence: CASSPPTSEALYGYTF. The CDR3 coding sequence is TGTGCCAGCAGCCCACCAACCTCAGAGGCCCTCTATGGCTACACCTTC.

The chain uses TRBV2 and TRBJ1-1; D may be TRBD1 (6 bases). The CDR3 is 14 residues long. CDR1 SNHLY and CDR2 FYNNEI come from the germline V gene. The ends were cut back, 7 bases at V and 8 bases at J, with 20 bases in the middle. In DNA form, the CDR3 reads TGTGCCAGCAAGCGGGGACACGGTTTAGGAGAAGCTTTCTTT. It is translated as CASKRGHGLGEAFF. The entire variable domain, with the rest obtained from reference TRBV2 and TRBJ1-1, is as follows: EPEVTQTPSHQVTQMGQEVILRCVPISNHLYFYWYRQILGQKVEFLVSFYNNEISEKSEIFDDQFSVERPDGSNFTLKIRSTKLEDSAMYFCASKRGHGLGEAFFGQGTRLTVV.

The J gene is TRBJ2-2, the V gene TRBV7-9, with D unclear. V was shortened by 5 bases and J by 6 bases, with 19 bases between the two germline ends. The CDR3 length is 16 residues. Germline CDR1 SEHNR, CDR2 FQNEAQ (reference sequence). Here the CDR3 DNA reads TGTGCCAGCAGCCGCCCTACCCAGGTTAACGCCGGGGAGCTGTTTTTT. Its translation: CASSRPTQVNAGELFF.

This clone was counted between two and nine times. V gene TRBV6-1 combines with J gene TRBJ1-6; D gene ambiguous. Between the trimmed V and J ends, which lost 3 bases and 10 bases, there was a span of 10 bases. This CDR3 is 13 amino acids long. CDR1 and CDR2 (germline): MNHNS, SASEGT. CDR3 region: CASSEVLGSPLHF. CDR3 nucleotides: TGTGCCAGCAGTGAGGTGCTGGGCTCACCCCTCCACTTT.

J is TRBJ2-1 and V is TRBV28, with 11 bases identical to TRBD2. This CDR3 region has 17 residues. Germline V lookup: CDR1 MDHEN, CDR2 SYDVKM. Trimming at V came to 4 bases and at J to 6 bases, leaving 11 bases not matched to a gene. CDR3 sequence: CASSSVEGGLAANEQFF. The CDR3 DNA reads TGTGCCAGCAGTTCAGTCGAGGGGGGACTAGCGGCCAATGAGCAGTTCTTC.

CDR3 in amino acids: CASSEGGLNTGELFF. DNA for the CDR3: TGTGCCAGCAGTGAAGGCGGCCTCAACACCGGGGAGCTGTTTTTT. The rearrangement joins TRBV6-1 to TRBJ2-2, with D uncertain. The ends were cut back, 1 base at V and 2 bases at J, with 8 bases in the middle. The CDR3 has 15 residues. Germline V gives CDR1 MNHNS, CDR2 SASEGT.

This clone showed up just a few times. This chain uses TRBV11-3 with TRBJ2-1; 12 bases align to TRBD2. The V segment lost 0 bases and the J segment 7 bases; nucleotides outside the gene matches: 1. The germline V gene has CDR1 SGHNT and CDR2 YENEEA. CDR3 length: 15 amino acids. The CDR3 loop reads CASSLELAGGNEQFF. CDR3 nucleotide sequence: TGTGCCAGCAGCTTAGAACTAGCGGGAGGTAATGAGCAGTTCTTC.

This chain connects TRBV28 to TRBJ2-3; the D gene is possibly TRBD2 (5 bases). The CDR3 has 17 amino acids. With 2 bases removed from V and 5 bases from J, the gap between germline ends came to 20 bases. Germline V gives CDR1 MDHEN, CDR2 SYDVKM. The CDR3 sequence: CASSLIDPAVQVDTQYF. The CDR3 DNA reads TGTGCCAGCAGTTTAATAGATCCAGCGGTCCAGGTAGATACGCAGTATTTT.

The chain combines TRBV5-8 with TRBJ1-3; D not resolved. CDR1 and CDR2 (germline): SGHTS, YDEGEE. The CDR3 has 12 residues. Trimming pared 1 base from V and 7 bases from J, leaving 6 bases between. This CDR3 reads CASSLSRNTIYF. CDR3 bases: TGTGCCAGCAGCTTGTCTAGGAACACCATATATTTT.

In regard to this clone: The sample contains more than one DNA sequence encoding this CDR3. V and J are TRBV24-1 and TRBJ1-1; D call uncertain. The CDR3 has 13 residues. Germline loops: CDR1 KGHDR, CDR2 SFDVKD. Trimming took off 5 bases at V and 1 base at J, with 7 bases between the two ends. In nucleotides, the CDR3 is TGTGCCACCAGTGGTCGGGGGAACACTGAAGCTTTCTTT. Amino acid sequence: CATSGRGNTEAFF.

The chain carries TRBV5-6 and TRBJ1-5; no firm D call. V lost 4 bases, J lost 7 bases, and 15 bases lay in between. CDR1 is SGHDT, CDR2 YYEEEE, per germline. The CDR3 runs 14 residues. For the CDR3, the DNA is TGTGCCAGCAGCCTCCATCCGGCGGGGCAGCCCCAGCATTTT. Amino acid sequence: CASSLHPAGQPQHF.

CDR3 nucleotides: TGTGCCAGCCGCCCCCACGGACAGGGAAACTATGGCTACACCTTC. Translating gives CASRPHGQGNYGYTF. The genes are TRBV5-8 and TRBJ1-2; 8 bases line up with TRBD1. Trimming cost V 7 bases and J 2 bases; bases outside gene matches: 10. Per germline, CDR1 SGHTS and CDR2 YDEGEE. There are 15 residues in the CDR3.

The V call is TRBV5-4, the J call TRBJ1-6; perhaps TRBD1 as D (6 bases). V was clipped by 5 bases and J by 6 bases, with 9 bases between them. The CDR3 has 13 residues. Germline V gene lookup returns CDR1 SGHNT and CDR2 YYREEE (reference sequence). The CDR3 here is CASSRDTNSPLHF. CDR3 bases: TGTGCCAGCAGTCGGGACACTAATTCACCCCTCCACTTT.

The V call is TRBV6-4, the J call TRBJ2-7; perhaps TRBD2 as D (6 bases). V was trimmed by 4 bases and J by 2 bases, leaving 15 bases between them. This CDR3 has 15 amino acids. Germline CDR1 MRHNA, CDR2 SNTAGT. In DNA form, the CDR3 reads TGTGCCAGCAGTGCACTGGGGCTAGCGACCTACGAGCAGTACTTC. It specifies CASSALGLATYEQYF.

The chain links TRBV5-1 to TRBJ2-7, with a tentative D call TRBD1 (6 bases). This CDR3 spans 11 amino acids. Trimming pared 5 bases from V and 3 bases from J, leaving 6 bases between. Germline loops: CDR1 SGHRS, CDR2 YFSETQ. CDR3 bases: TGCGCCAGCAGACAGGGCTACGAGCAGTACTTC. Its protein product is CASRQGYEQYF.

The chain carries TRBV28 and TRBJ1-2; TRBD1 matches 9 bases. The CDR3 is 13 residues long. V was clipped by 5 bases and J by 8 bases; unmatched bases: 6. Germline V gene sequence: CDR1 MDHEN, CDR2 SYDVKM. The CDR3 loop is CASSPGQGSGYTF. The CDR3 DNA is TGTGCCAGCAGTCCCGGACAGGGGAGCGGCTACACCTTC.

The CDR3 loop is CASTGAGRPDTQYF. The CDR3 DNA is TGTGCCAGCACCGGGGCCGGGAGGCCAGATACGCAGTATTTT. The chain joins TRBV2 to TRBJ2-3, with 7 bases lining up with TRBD2. Germline V gives CDR1 SNHLY, CDR2 FYNNEI. The CDR3 totals 14 residues. V shed 7 bases and J 4 bases; nucleotides not matched to a gene: 8.

The chain uses TRBV6-5 and TRBJ1-2; D perhaps matches TRBD1 (5 bases). In germline, CDR1 is MNHEY, CDR2 SVGAGI. V lost 8 bases, J lost 6 bases, and 10 bases lay in between. CDR3 length: 11 residues. Here the CDR3 DNA reads TGTGCCAGCTGGGGGGGTCATGGCTACACCTTC. It encodes CASWGGHGYTF.

The V call is TRBV9, the J call TRBJ1-2; D might be TRBD1 (6 bases). This CDR3 contains 15 residues. V shed 3 bases and J shed 4 bases, with 16 bases lying between them. CDR1 is SGDLS and CDR2 is YYNGEE in the germline V gene. CDR3 sequence reads: CASSEELDSPYGYTF. CDR3 in DNA: TGTGCCAGCAGCGAAGAATTGGACAGCCCCTATGGCTACACCTTC. The full variable domain, rest sourced from reference TRBV9 and TRBJ1-2, is DSGVTQTPKHLITATGQRVTLRCSPRSGDLSVYWYQQSLDQGLQFLIQYYNGEERAKGNILERFSAQQFPDLHSELNLSSLELGDSALYFCASSEELDSPYGYTFGSGTRLTVV.

This clone was seen a single time. The J gene is TRBJ2-5, the V gene TRBV28; the match to TRBD2 covers 11 bases. The CDR3 totals 17 residues. The V and J ends lost 0 bases and 1 base, in that order; junction bases with no gene match: 4. Germline loops: CDR1 MDHEN, CDR2 SYDVKM. CDR3 sequence: CASSLWGLAVSQETQYF. CDR3 nucleotide sequence: TGTGCCAGCAGTTTATGGGGACTAGCGGTATCCCAAGAGACCCAGTACTTC.

The chain employs TRBV28 and TRBJ2-7; weak D call: TRBD2 (7 bases). V shed 11 bases and J shed 0 bases, with 17 bases lying between them. Per the germline V gene, CDR1 is MDHEN and CDR2 is SYDVKM. CDR3 length: 14 amino acids. Written as DNA, the CDR3 is TGTGCCGCTTTCGCGGGGGCCTCCTCCTACGAGCAGTACTTC. It encodes CAAFAGASSYEQYF. The whole variable domain, filled in from reference TRBV28 and TRBJ2-7, reads DVKVTQSSRYLVKRTGEKVFLECVQDMDHENMFWYRQDPGLGLRLIYFSYDVKMKEKGDIPEGYSVSREKKERFSLILESASTNQTSMYLCAAFAGASSYEQYFGPGTRLTVT.

The chain links TRBV28 to TRBJ2-7; 7 nucleotides align to TRBD2. V trimming: 7 bases; J trimming: 6 bases; junction bases outside the gene matches: 9. The CDR3 loop spans 13 amino acids. Germline lookup yields CDR1 MDHEN and CDR2 SYDVKM. CDR3 DNA sequence: TGTGCCAGCATGGGCGGGAGATCTGGCGAGCAGTACTTC. Translated, it gives CASMGGRSGEQYF.